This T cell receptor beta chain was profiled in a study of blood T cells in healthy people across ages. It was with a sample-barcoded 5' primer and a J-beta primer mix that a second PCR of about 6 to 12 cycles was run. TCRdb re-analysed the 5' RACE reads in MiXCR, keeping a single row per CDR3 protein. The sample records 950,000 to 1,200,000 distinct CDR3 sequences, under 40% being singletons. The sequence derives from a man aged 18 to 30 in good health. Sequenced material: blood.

In nucleotides, the CDR3 is TGCGCCAGCAGCCACAGGGATTACACTGAAGCTTTCTTT. This sequence encodes CASSHRDYTEAFF. The gene calls are TRBV4-3 and TRBJ1-1, with a possible D match to TRBD1 (5 bases). Per the germline V gene, CDR1 is LGHNA and CDR2 is YSLEER. V lost 3 bases to trimming and J lost 3 bases, with 8 bases between them. The CDR3 covers 13 residues.